This T cell receptor beta chain stems from a study of blood T cell repertoires in COVID-19. The wider study: PBMCs, B-cell-depleted T cells, or T cells provided the cDNA or gDNA that made up the material.

As processed by the authors: Estimation of nucleated cell counts was performed using reference gene primer amplification. Method: immunoSEQ multiplex PCR; TCRdb's copy keeps in-frame clones and lacks some. Clonal size and the V and J genes are those of that table, whereas D and trimming came from the DNA. The sample lists about 190,000 clones, more than 75% occurring once. Enrolled during active infection, Seattle patients were then followed longitudinally. The sequence was obtained from an older woman with COVID-19, enrolled during active disease. Input material: peripheral blood.

The CDR3 here is CASSLEAKLSSYNEQFF. In nucleotides, the CDR3 is TGTGCCAGCAGCTTAGAAGCCAAACTGAGCTCCTACAATGAGCAGTTCTTC. The chain employs TRBV7-2 and TRBJ2-1; D not certain. This CDR3 has 17 amino acids. Germline CDR1 and CDR2: SGHTA and FQGNSA. Between the trimmed V and J ends, which lost 1 base and 0 bases, there was a span of 13 bases.